These 25 T cell receptor beta chains share one sample of origin, sequenced in a study of blood T cells in healthy people across ages. With a J-beta primer mix and a sample-barcoded 5' primer, a second PCR ran about 7 to 12 cycles. TCRdb reprocessed the 5' RACE reads with MiXCR, giving one entry per CDR3 protein. The sample shows 890,000 or so distinct CDR3 sequences, 55% to 65% of them seen only once. Sequenced input: blood. The source is a man aged 25-45 years in good health.

V usage is TRBV9 and J usage is TRBJ2-2; D may be TRBD2 (5 bases). The V gene lost 7 bases and the J gene lost 1 base, with 17 bases spanning the gap. Looked up from germline, CDR1 is SGDLS and CDR2 is YYNGEE. The length of the CDR3 is 16 residues. The CDR3 sequence is CASHQREKQNTGELFF. CDR3 sequence (DNA): TGTGCCAGCCATCAGAGGGAGAAGCAGAACACCGGGGAGCTGTTTTTT.

This clonotype was recorded only once. The chain has TRBV3-1 and TRBJ2-3; 10 bases are shared with TRBD2. The CDR3 covers 15 residues. The germline gives CDR1 LGHDT, CDR2 YNNKEL (reference sequence). Trimming at V came to 3 bases and at J to 4 bases, leaving 4 bases not matched to a gene. CDR3 bases: TGTGCCAGCAGCCAGCTACTAGCGGGGTCAGATACGCAGTATTTT. Its protein is CASSQLLAGSDTQYF.

V and J are TRBV19 and TRBJ2-3, with TRBD2 matching 8 bases. The J segment lost 1 base and the V segment lost 6 bases, leaving 6 bases of the junction unmatched. The CDR3 is made up of 15 amino acids. In germline, CDR1 is LNHDA, CDR2 SQIVND (reference sequence). CDR3 in DNA: TGTGCCAGTAGCCCTCCGGGACTAGGCACAGATACGCAGTATTTT. Its translation: CASSPPGLGTDTQYF.

Points on this clonotype: A single base separates this from a much larger clone, so it may be a read error. This chain joins TRBV13 and TRBJ2-3, with TRBD1 matching over 8 bases. The V segment lost 3 bases and the J segment 3 bases; nucleotides outside the gene matches: 2. Germline V CDR1 and CDR2: PRHDT, FYEKMQ (reference sequence). The CDR3 has 14 residues. In DNA, the CDR3 is TGTGCCAGCAGCTTTGACAGGGGAACAGATACGCAGTATTTT. Translating gives CASSFDRGTDTQYF. The whole variable domain, filled in from reference TRBV13 and TRBJ2-3, reads AAGVIQSPRHLIKEKRETATLKCYPIPRHDTVYWYQQGPGQDPQFLISFYEKMQSDKGSIPDRFSAQQFSDYHSELNMSSLELGDSALYFCASSFDRGTDTQYFGPGTRLTVL.

The CDR3: CAISGREIDGYTF. The CDR3 DNA reads as TGTGCCATCAGTGGCAGGGAAATCGATGGCTACACCTTC. The chain employs TRBV10-3 and TRBJ1-2; TRBD1 might be the D (5 bases). V was cut by 4 bases and J by 6 bases, with 12 bases left in between. The CDR3 sequence is 13 residues long. The germline V gene has CDR1 ENHRY and CDR2 SYGVKD.

The rearrangement joins TRBV27 to TRBJ1-2; D not resolved. V was shortened by 3 bases and J by 2 bases, with 10 bases between the two germline ends. The CDR3 is made up of 14 amino acids. From germline, CDR1 is MNHEY and CDR2 SMNVEV (reference sequence). CDR3 sequence: CASSLAGLNYGYTF. The CDR3 region has the DNA TGTGCCAGCAGTTTGGCAGGCCTAAACTATGGCTACACCTTC.

This chain joins TRBV9 and TRBJ1-2, with no clear D. Deletions cut 2 bases from V and 7 bases from J, with 12 bases between. The CDR3 loop spans 13 amino acids. Germline V CDR1 and CDR2: SGDLS, YYNGEE. The CDR3 sequence: CASSVSQEGGYTF. The CDR3 coding sequence is TGTGCCAGCAGCGTCAGCCAAGAGGGTGGCTACACCTTC.

This rearrangement joins TRBV5-4 to TRBJ1-2; 10 nucleotides align to TRBD1. The CDR3 has 15 residues. CDR1 and CDR2 (germline): SGHNT, YYREEE (reference sequence). The V segment lost 2 bases and the J segment 2 bases; nucleotides outside the gene matches: 3. CDR3 bases: TGTGCCAGCAGCTTCCCGGGACAGGGGAACTATGGCTACACCTTC. Protein: CASSFPGQGNYGYTF.

V usage is TRBV3-1 and J usage is TRBJ2-3, with a weak D call TRBD2 (5 bases). Germline V lookup: CDR1 LGHDT, CDR2 YNNKEL (reference sequence). The V and J ends lost 0 bases and 8 bases respectively, with 9 bases between them. The CDR3 sequence is 13 residues long. DNA of the CDR3: TGTGCCAGCAGCCAAGATGGGCTAGCTACGCAGTATTTT. This sequence encodes CASSQDGLATQYF.

V is TRBV20-1 and J is TRBJ1-2; D gene ambiguous. V was cut by 4 bases and J by 4 bases, with 7 bases left in between. The CDR3 is 11 residues long. Germline CDR1 reads DFQATT; CDR2 reads SNEGSKA (reference sequence). Here the CDR3 DNA reads TGCAGTGCTAAAGACGCCTATGGCTACACCTTC. Translation gives CSAKDAYGYTF.

The chain recombines TRBV28 with TRBJ2-1, with D possibly matching TRBD2 (7 bases). Trimming removed 2 bases from V and 5 bases from J, with 13 bases in between. Germline V gene lookup returns CDR1 MDHEN and CDR2 SYDVKM. This CDR3 comprises 15 residues. In DNA form, the CDR3 reads TGTGCCAGCAGTTTAGGGGGGGCATATAACAATGAGCAGTTCTTC. It specifies CASSLGGAYNNEQFF.

The chain recombines TRBV4-3 with TRBJ2-7; 10 nucleotides agree with TRBD2. The CDR3 sequence is 16 residues long. Germline-derived CDR1 and CDR2 are LGHNA and YSLEER. J gave up 1 base and V 0 bases, and 3 bases lay outside the gene matches. The DNA of the CDR3 is TGCGCCAGCAGCCAAGATCTAGCGGGGGTTTCCTACGAGCAGTACTTC. Encoded protein: CASSQDLAGVSYEQYF.

The rearrangement links TRBV5-1 to TRBJ2-7; 7 bases align to TRBD1. This CDR3 has 15 residues. The trim removed 3 bases at V and 1 base at J, leaving 7 bases unmatched. Per the germline V gene, CDR1 is SGHRS and CDR2 is YFSETQ. DNA of the CDR3: TGCGCCAGCAGCTCCGACCGGGACAGATCCTACGAGCAGTACTTC. As protein: CASSSDRDRSYEQYF.

The V call is TRBV7-2, the J call TRBJ2-1; the D is unclear. CDR3 length: 15 amino acids. Germline CDR1 and CDR2: SGHTA and FQGNSA. V lost 5 bases to trimming and J lost 2 bases, with 13 bases between them. The CDR3 region is CASSAARRTYNEQFF. The CDR3 region has the DNA TGTGCCAGCAGCGCCGCTAGACGCACCTACAATGAGCAGTTCTTC.

The rearrangement joins TRBV20-1 to TRBJ1-4; the D is unclear. The length of the CDR3 is 13 residues. V shed 5 bases and J shed 3 bases, with 10 bases lying between them. Germline assignment: CDR1 DFQATT and CDR2 SNEGSKA (reference sequence). In DNA form, the CDR3 reads TGCAGTGCTTGGACGGCCTCTAATGAAAAACTGTTTTTT. As protein: CSAWTASNEKLFF.

The chain uses TRBV7-2 and TRBJ1-1, with D uncertain. This CDR3 is built from 13 residues. V lost 5 bases and J 10 bases, leaving 17 bases between the germline ends. CDR1 and CDR2 from the germline V gene are SGHTA and FQGNSA. Written as DNA, the CDR3 is TGTGCCAGCAGCATTTCCCCGGGCCCACGAGCTTTCTTT. Translated, it gives CASSISPGPRAFF.

V usage is TRBV4-3 and J usage is TRBJ2-6; D is ambiguous. The CDR3 loop spans 16 amino acids. The V end was cut by 0 bases, the J end by 3 bases, with 9 bases between. Germline CDR1 reads LGHNA; CDR2 reads YSLEER. CDR3 amino acids: CASSQDFTSGANVLTF. The CDR3 DNA follows: TGCGCCAGCAGCCAAGATTTCACAAGTGGGGCCAACGTCCTGACTTTC.

This clonotype was picked up a small number of times. V gene TRBV7-9 combines with J gene TRBJ1-2; D may be TRBD1 (6 bases). V was trimmed by 2 bases and J by 6 bases, leaving 10 bases between them. The germline CDR1 and CDR2 sequences are SEHNR and FQNEAQ (reference sequence). The CDR3 contains 13 residues. The chain's CDR3 is CASSLRQADGYTF. The CDR3 DNA sequence: TGTGCCAGCAGCTTAAGACAGGCGGATGGCTACACCTTC.

CDR3 protein: CSAKTGCNEKLFF. In DNA form, the CDR3 reads TGCAGTGCTAAGACAGGGTGTAATGAAAAACTGTTTTTT. This chain uses TRBV20-1 with TRBJ1-4, with 7 bases identical to TRBD1. This CDR3 contains 13 residues. CDR1 DFQATT and CDR2 SNEGSKA come from the germline V gene (reference sequence). Trimming removed 4 bases from V and 4 bases from J; junction bases left unmatched: 3.

This clonotype was observed many times. The chain uses TRBV3-1 and TRBJ1-5; D gene uncertain. Trimming shortened V by 3 bases and J by 2 bases, and 11 bases separated the two germline ends. This CDR3 has 15 residues. Germline V CDR1 and CDR2: LGHDT, YNNKEL (reference sequence). CDR3 loop: CASSQGNYGNQPQHF. The CDR3 bases are TGTGCCAGCAGCCAGGGAAACTACGGCAATCAGCCCCAGCATTTT.

The V and J genes are TRBV2 and TRBJ2-1; maybe TRBD2 (6 bases). The CDR3 sequence is 15 residues long. CDR1 and CDR2 from the germline V gene are SNHLY and FYNNEI. The V end was cut by 2 bases, the J end by 3 bases, with 11 bases between. The CDR3 loop is CASSEPGLHYNEQFF. In DNA form, the CDR3 reads TGTGCCAGCAGTGAACCGGGACTGCACTACAATGAGCAGTTCTTC.

This clonotype was recorded a few times. The chain couples TRBV6-5 to TRBJ2-3, with D perhaps matching TRBD1 (5 bases). Germline CDR1 and CDR2: MNHEY and SVGAGI. V lost 7 bases and J 2 bases, leaving 13 bases between the germline ends. CDR3 length: 14 residues. The CDR3 here is CASNKAGYTDTQYF. CDR3 sequence (DNA): TGTGCCAGCAACAAAGCAGGGTACACAGATACGCAGTATTTT.

The rearrangement links TRBV29-1 to TRBJ2-7; TRBD2 agrees at 8 bases. CDR3 length: 13 amino acids. The germline V gene has CDR1 SQVTM and CDR2 ANQGSEA. J gave up 4 bases and V 7 bases, and 9 bases lay outside the gene matches. The CDR3 DNA reads as TGCAGCGCCCGGACTAGCTACTGGTACGAGCAGTACTTC. This translates into CSARTSYWYEQYF.

The V gene is TRBV20-1, the J gene TRBJ2-3; 15 nucleotides agree with TRBD2. Trimming at V came to 5 bases and at J to 2 bases, leaving 2 bases not matched to a gene. Germline V CDR1 and CDR2: DFQATT, SNEGSKA (reference sequence). The CDR3 has 15 amino acids. The chain's CDR3 is CSAGLAGGLTDTQYF. Written as DNA, the CDR3 is TGCAGTGCTGGACTAGCGGGGGGGCTCACAGATACGCAGTATTTT.

This clonotype was observed a few times. The chain combines TRBV29-1 with TRBJ2-5, with TRBD1 as a possible D gene (5 bases). There are 15 residues in the CDR3. Trimming removed 6 bases at V and 1 base at J, with 18 bases between. CDR1 SQVTM and CDR2 ANQGSEA come from the germline V gene. The CDR3 protein is CSVPPARQTQETQYF. CDR3 sequence (DNA): TGCAGCGTCCCCCCCGCCAGACAGACCCAAGAGACCCAGTACTTC.